This passage covers 6 T cell receptor beta chains from one sample sequenced in a study of cytomegalovirus exposure and HLA in healthy donors (dated by TCRdb to the late 2010s). The library was built by means of the immunoSEQ multiplex PCR assay. The multiplex PCR relied on a mix of 60 forward primers for TCR Vbeta segments and 13 reverse primers for TCR Jbeta segments. TCRdb stores this immuneACCESS table with in-frame sequences only. Part of the clones is absent; in the studies checked, under half of the shortfall reflects unresolved V genes, and no reason is known for the rest. This sample's table carries approximately 110,000 clones. The top ten constitute about 0.58% of the sample. Material: PBMCs. Receptors were obtained from a man aged 50-60 years in good health and CMV-seronegative.

The J gene is TRBJ2-4, the V gene TRBV4-3; weak D call: TRBD1 (6 bases). Trimming took off 4 bases at V and 8 bases at J, with 21 bases between the two ends. Germline lookup yields CDR1 LGHNA and CDR2 YSLEER. The CDR3 contains 16 residues. CDR3 sequence (DNA): TGCGCCAGCAGCCCGTCGACAGGCCCCAGGGGAGACATTCAGTACTTC. Protein: CASSPSTGPRGDIQYF.

The chain recombines TRBV5-8 with TRBJ2-1; TRBD1 matches 9 bases. This CDR3 has 14 residues. CDR1 SGHTS and CDR2 YDEGEE come from the germline V gene. With V trimmed by 6 bases and J by 4 bases, 5 bases remained unmatched. CDR3 loop: CASTSTGGYNEQFF. CDR3 nucleotides: TGTGCCAGCACTTCGACAGGGGGATACAATGAGCAGTTCTTC.

The V gene is TRBV10-3, the J gene TRBJ2-4, with D perhaps matching TRBD1 (6 bases). The V end was cut by 3 bases, the J end by 14 bases, with 11 bases between. Germline V gene data show CDR1 as ENHRY and CDR2 as SYGVKD. This CDR3 is built from 11 residues. The CDR3 loop is CAISEGRTEYF. The CDR3 coding sequence is TGTGCCATCAGTGAAGGCCGGACAGAGTACTTC.

The chain couples TRBV10-3 to TRBJ1-1; TRBD1 aligns across 8 bases. CDR3 length: 14 amino acids. Germline V lookup: CDR1 ENHRY, CDR2 SYGVKD. V gave up 3 bases and J gave up 4 bases; unmatched junction bases: 4. The CDR3 is CAISEAGGRTEAFF. CDR3 sequence (DNA): TGTGCCATCAGTGAAGCAGGGGGCCGCACTGAAGCTTTCTTT.

The V gene is TRBV9, the J gene TRBJ2-1; tentatively, D is TRBD2 (6 bases). Trimming took 3 bases from V and 7 from J, leaving 17 bases between them. The CDR3 covers 15 residues. From germline, CDR1 is SGDLS and CDR2 YYNGEE. CDR3 protein: CASSESLAIGNEQFF. CDR3 DNA: TGTGCCAGCAGCGAGTCACTAGCTATTGGTAATGAGCAGTTCTTC.

The chain carries TRBV5-1 and TRBJ2-7; 8 nucleotides line up with TRBD1. This CDR3 region has 14 residues. Germline-derived CDR1 and CDR2 are SGHRS and YFSETQ. The V and J ends lost 5 bases and 2 bases, in that order; junction bases with no gene match: 6. CDR3 sequence: CASRGGTGPYEQYF. The CDR3 nucleotides read TGCGCCAGCAGAGGTGGGACAGGCCCCTACGAGCAGTACTTC.